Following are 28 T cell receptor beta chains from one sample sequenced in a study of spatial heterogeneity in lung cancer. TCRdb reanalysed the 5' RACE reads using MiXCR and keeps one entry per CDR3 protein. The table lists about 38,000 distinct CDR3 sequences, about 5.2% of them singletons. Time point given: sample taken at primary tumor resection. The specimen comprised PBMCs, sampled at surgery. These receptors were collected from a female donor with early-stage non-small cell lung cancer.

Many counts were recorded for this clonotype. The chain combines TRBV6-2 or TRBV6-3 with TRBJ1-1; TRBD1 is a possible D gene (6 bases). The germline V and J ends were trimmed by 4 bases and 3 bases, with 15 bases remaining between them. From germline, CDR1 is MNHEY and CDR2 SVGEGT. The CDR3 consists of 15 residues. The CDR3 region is CASSWSRGADTEAFF. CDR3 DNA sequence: TGTGCCAGCAGTTGGAGTCGGGGGGCGGACACTGAAGCTTTCTTT.

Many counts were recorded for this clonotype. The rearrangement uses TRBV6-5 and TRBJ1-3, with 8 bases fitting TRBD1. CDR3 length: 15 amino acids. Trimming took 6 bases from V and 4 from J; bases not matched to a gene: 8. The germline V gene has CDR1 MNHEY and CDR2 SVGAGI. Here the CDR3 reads CASSPRTGSGNTIYF. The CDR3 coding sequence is TGTGCCAGCAGCCCTAGGACAGGGTCAGGAAACACCATATATTTT.

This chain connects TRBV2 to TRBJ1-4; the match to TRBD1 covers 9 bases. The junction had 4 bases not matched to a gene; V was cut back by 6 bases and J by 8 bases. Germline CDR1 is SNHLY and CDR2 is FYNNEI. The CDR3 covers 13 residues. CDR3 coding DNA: TGTGCCAGCAGGGACAGGGGCGGGGAAAAACTGTTTTTT. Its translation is CASRDRGGEKLFF.

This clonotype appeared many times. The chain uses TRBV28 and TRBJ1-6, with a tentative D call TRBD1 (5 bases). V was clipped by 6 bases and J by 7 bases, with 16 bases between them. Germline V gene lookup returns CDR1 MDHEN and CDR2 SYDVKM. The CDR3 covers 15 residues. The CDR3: CASSPVQGTNSPLHF. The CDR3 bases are TGTGCCAGCAGCCCCGTCCAGGGCACGAATTCACCCCTCCACTTT.

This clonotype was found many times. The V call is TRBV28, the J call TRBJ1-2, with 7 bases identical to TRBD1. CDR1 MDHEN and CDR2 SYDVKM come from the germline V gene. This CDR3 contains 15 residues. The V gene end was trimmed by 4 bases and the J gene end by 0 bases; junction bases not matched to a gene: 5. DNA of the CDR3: TGTGCCAGCAGTTCACTGGGACAGCCTAACTATGGCTACACCTTC. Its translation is CASSSLGQPNYGYTF.

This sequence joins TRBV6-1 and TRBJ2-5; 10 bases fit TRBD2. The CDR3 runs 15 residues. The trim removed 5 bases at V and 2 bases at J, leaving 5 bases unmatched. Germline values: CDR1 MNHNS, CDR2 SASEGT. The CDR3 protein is CASSRLAGVQETQYF. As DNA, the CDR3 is TGTGCCAGCAGTCGGCTAGCGGGGGTGCAAGAGACCCAGTACTTC.

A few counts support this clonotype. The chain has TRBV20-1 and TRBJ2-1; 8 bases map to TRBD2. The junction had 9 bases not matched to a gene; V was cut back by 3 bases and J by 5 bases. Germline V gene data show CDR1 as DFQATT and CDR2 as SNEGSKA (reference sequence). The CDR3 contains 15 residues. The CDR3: CSASPLAGHHNEQFF. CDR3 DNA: TGCAGTGCTAGCCCCTTAGCGGGACACCACAATGAGCAGTTCTTC.

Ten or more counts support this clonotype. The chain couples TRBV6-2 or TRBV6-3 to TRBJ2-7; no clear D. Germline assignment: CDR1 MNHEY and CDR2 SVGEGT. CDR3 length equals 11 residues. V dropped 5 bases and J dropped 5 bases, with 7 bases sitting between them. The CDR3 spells CASSGRHEQYF. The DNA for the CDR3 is TGTGCCAGCAGTGGACGACACGAGCAGTACTTC.

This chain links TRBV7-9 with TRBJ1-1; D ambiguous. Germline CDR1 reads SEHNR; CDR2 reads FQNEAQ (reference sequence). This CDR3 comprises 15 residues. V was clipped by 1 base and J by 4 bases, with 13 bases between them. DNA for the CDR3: TGTGCCAGCAGCTTAGTGAACCGGGTCCCCACTGAAGCTTTCTTT. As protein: CASSLVNRVPTEAFF.

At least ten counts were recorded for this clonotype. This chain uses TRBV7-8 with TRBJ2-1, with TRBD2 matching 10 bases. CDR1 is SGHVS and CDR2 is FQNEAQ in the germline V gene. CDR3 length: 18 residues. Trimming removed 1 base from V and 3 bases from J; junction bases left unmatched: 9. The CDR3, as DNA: TGTGCCAGCAGCTTAGGGGGTAGCGGGGGGCCCCGCTACAATGAGCAGTTCTTC. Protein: CASSLGGSGGPRYNEQFF. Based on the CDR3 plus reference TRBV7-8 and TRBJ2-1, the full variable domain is GAGVSQSPRYKVAKRGQDVALRCDPISGHVSLFWYQQALGQGPEFLTYFQNEAQLDKSGLPSDRFFAERPEGSVSTLKIQRTQQEDSAVYLCASSLGGSGGPRYNEQFFGPGTRLTVL.

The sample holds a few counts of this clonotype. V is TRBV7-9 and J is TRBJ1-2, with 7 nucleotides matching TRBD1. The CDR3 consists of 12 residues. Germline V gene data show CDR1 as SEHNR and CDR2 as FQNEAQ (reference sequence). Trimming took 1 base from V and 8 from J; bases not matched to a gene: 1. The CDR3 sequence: CASSLETGGYTF. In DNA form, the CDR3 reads TGTGCCAGCAGCTTAGAGACAGGGGGCTACACCTTC. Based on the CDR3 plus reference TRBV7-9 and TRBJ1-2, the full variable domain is DTGVSQNPRHKITKRGQNVTFRCDPISEHNRLYWYRQTLGQGPEFLTYFQNEAQLEKSRLLSDRFSAERPKGSFSTLEIQRTEQGDSAMYLCASSLETGGYTFGSGTRLTVV.

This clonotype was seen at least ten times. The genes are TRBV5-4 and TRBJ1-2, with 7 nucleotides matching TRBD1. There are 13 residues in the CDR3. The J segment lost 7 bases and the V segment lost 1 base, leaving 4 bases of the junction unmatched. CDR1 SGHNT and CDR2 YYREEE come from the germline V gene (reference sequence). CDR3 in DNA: TGTGCCAGCAGCTTGACAGGGGATGGTGGCTACACCTTC. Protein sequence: CASSLTGDGGYTF.

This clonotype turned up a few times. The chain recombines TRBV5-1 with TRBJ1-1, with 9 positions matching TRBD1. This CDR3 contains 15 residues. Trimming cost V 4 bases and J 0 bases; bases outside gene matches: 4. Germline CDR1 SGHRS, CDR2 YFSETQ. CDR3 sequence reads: CASSPRDRVNTEAFF. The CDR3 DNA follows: TGCGCCAGCAGCCCCCGGGACAGGGTGAACACTGAAGCTTTCTTT.

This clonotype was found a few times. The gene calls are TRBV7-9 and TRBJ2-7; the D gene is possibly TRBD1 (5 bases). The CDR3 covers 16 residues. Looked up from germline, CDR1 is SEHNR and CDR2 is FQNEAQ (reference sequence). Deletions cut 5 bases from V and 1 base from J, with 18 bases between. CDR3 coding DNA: TGTGCCAGCAGCCAAGGACAATCCTATCGATCCTACGAGCAGTACTTC. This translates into CASSQGQSYRSYEQYF.

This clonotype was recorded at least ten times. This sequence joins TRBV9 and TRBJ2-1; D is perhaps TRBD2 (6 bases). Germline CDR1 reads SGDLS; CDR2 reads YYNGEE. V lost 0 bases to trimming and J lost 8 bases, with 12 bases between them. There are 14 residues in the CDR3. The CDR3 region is CASSVGAVADEQFF. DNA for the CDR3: TGTGCCAGCAGCGTAGGAGCCGTAGCGGATGAGCAGTTCTTC.

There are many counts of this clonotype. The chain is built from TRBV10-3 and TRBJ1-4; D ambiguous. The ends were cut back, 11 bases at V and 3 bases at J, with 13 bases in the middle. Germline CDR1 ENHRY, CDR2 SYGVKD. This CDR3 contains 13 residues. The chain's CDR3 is CAAKGAANEKLFF. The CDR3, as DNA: TGTGCCGCCAAGGGAGCAGCTAATGAAAAACTGTTTTTT.

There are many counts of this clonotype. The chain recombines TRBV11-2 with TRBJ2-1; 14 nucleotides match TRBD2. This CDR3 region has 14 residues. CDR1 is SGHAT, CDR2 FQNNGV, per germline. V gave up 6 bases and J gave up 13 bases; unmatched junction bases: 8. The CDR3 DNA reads TGTGCCAGCAGTTCGAGGACTAGCGGGGGGCCCCAGTTCTTC. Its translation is CASSSRTSGGPQFF.

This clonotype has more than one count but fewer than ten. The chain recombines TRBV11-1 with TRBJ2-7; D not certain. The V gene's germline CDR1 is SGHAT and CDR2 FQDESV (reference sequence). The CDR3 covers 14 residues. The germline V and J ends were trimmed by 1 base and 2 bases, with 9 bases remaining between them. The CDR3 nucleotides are TGTGCCAGCAGCTTAGTGGACGTGACCTACGAGCAGTACTTC. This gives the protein CASSLVDVTYEQYF.

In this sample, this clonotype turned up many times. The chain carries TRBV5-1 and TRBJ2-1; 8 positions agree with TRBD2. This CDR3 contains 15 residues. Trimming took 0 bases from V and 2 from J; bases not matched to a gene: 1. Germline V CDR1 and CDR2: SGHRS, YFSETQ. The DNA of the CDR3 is TGCGCCAGCAGCTTGGATAGCGGGACCTACAATGAGCAGTTCTTC. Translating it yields CASSLDSGTYNEQFF.

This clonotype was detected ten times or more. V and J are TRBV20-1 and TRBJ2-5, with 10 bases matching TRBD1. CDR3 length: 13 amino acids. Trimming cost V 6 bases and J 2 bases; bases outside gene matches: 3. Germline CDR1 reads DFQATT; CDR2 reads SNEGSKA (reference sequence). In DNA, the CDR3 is TGCAGTGCCCGGGACAGGGGACAAGAGACCCAGTACTTC. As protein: CSARDRGQETQYF.

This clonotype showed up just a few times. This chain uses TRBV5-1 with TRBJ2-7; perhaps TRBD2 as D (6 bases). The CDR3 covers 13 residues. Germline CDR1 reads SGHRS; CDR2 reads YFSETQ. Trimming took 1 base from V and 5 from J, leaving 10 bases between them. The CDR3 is CASSLLRLDEQYF. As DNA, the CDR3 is TGCGCCAGCAGCTTGTTACGACTAGACGAGCAGTACTTC.

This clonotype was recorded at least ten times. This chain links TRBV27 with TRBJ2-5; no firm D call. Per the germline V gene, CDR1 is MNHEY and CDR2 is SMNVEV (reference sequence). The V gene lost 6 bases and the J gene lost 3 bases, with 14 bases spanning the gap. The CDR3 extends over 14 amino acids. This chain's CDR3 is CASRPLGSEETQYF. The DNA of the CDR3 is TGTGCCAGCAGACCCCTGGGATCAGAAGAGACCCAGTACTTC.

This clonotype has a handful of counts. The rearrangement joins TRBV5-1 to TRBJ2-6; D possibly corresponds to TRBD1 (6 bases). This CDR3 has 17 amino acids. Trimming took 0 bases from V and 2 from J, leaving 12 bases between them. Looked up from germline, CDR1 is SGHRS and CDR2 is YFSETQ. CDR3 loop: CASSLDRVVTGANVLTF. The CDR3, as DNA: TGCGCCAGCAGCTTGGACAGGGTGGTGACTGGGGCCAACGTCCTGACTTTC.

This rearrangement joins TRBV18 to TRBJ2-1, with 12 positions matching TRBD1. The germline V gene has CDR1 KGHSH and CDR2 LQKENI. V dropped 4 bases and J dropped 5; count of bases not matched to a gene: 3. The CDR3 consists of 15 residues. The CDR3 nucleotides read TGTGCCAGCTCACTTGGGACAGGGGGCCACAATGAGCAGTTCTTC. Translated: CASSLGTGGHNEQFF.

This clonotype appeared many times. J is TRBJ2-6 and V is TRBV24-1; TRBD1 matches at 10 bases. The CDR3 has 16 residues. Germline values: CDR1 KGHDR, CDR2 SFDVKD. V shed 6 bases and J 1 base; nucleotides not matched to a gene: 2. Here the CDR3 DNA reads TGTGCCACCAGTAGGACAGGGGGATCTGGGGCCAACGTCCTGACTTTC. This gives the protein CATSRTGGSGANVLTF.

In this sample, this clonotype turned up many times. The CDR3 sequence: CATSRDRGGADTQYF. In DNA, the CDR3 is TGTGCCACCAGCAGAGACCGGGGGGGCGCAGATACGCAGTATTTT. The J gene is TRBJ2-3, the V gene TRBV15; 8 nucleotides match TRBD2. The germline gives CDR1 LNHNV, CDR2 YYDKDF (reference sequence). The length of the CDR3 is 15 residues. Trimming removed 0 bases from V and 4 bases from J; junction bases left unmatched: 3.

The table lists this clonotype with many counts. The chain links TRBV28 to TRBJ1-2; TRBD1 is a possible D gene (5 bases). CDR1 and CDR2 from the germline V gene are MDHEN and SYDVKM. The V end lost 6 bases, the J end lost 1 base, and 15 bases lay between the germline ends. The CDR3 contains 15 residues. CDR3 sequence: CASRPRQIFNYGYTF. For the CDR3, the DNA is TGTGCCAGCAGGCCTAGACAGATCTTTAACTATGGCTACACCTTC.

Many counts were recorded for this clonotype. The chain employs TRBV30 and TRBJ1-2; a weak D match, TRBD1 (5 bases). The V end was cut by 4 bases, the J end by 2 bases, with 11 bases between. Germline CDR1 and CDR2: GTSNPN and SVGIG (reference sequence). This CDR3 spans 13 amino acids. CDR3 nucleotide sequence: TGTGCCTGGACCCCGGGACCCAACTATGGCTACACCTTC. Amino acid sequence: CAWTPGPNYGYTF.